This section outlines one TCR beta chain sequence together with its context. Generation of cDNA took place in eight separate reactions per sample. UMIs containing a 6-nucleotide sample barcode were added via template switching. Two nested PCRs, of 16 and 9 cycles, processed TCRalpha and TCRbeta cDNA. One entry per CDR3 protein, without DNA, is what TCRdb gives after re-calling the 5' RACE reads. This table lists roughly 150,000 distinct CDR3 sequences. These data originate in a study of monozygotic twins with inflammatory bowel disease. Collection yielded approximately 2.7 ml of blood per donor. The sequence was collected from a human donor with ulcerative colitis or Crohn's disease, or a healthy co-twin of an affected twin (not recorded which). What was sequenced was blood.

CDR3: CSVGVNNEQFF. V and J are TRBV29-1 and TRBJ2-1. The CDR3 sequence is 11 residues long. Germline V gene data show CDR1 as SQVTM and CDR2 as ANQGSEA.